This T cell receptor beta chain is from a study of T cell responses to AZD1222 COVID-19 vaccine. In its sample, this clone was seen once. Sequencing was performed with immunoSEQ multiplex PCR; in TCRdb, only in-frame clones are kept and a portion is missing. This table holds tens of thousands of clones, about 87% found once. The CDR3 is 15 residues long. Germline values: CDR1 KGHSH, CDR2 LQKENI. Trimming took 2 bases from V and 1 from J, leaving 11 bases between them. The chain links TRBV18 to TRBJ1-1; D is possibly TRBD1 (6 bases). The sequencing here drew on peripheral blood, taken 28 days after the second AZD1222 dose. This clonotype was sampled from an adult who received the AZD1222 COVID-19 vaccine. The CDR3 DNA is TGTGCCAGCTCACCAACGGGGGCAGCGAACACTGAAGCTTTCTTT. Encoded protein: CASSPTGAANTEAFF.